This is a list of T cell receptor beta chains from one sample in a study of blood T cell repertoires in COVID-19. Data came from immunoSEQ multiplex PCR; TCRdb stores just in-frame clones and leaves some out. The sample contains 90,000 to 120,000 clones, just under 85% of which appear only once. Sequenced input: peripheral blood. The receptors derive from a woman over 75 with active or convalescent COVID-19. The CDR3 runs from the conserved cysteine through the conserved F or W. D genes are given only for firm matches. The listing skips clone size in some rows; elsewhere it reads once, few, many or a size class.

j_call v_call clone_size d_call cdr3_nt cdr3_aa
TRBJ2-7 TRBV25-1 . . TGTGCCAGCAGTGATCACCAGGGTGGCGAGCAGTACTTC CASSDHQGGEQYF
TRBJ1-4 TRBV5-5 . TRBD1 TGTGCCAGCAGCTTCATCGGGACAGGGGGCCGTAATGAAAAACTGTTTTTT CASSFIGTGGRNEKLFF
TRBJ2-6 TRBV2 . TRBD2 TGTGCCAGCAGACTAGCGGGGGGGCGCGTCTCTGGGGCCAACGTCCTGACTTTC CASRLAGGRVSGANVLTF
TRBJ2-1 TRBV20-1 . . TGCAGTGCTAGTTTGTCTAGCCGGAACTCCTACAATGAGCAGTTCTTC CSASLSSRNSYNEQFF
TRBJ1-4 TRBV10-3 . . TGTGCCATCAGTGACAGGGAGGGAGCTAATGAAAAACTGTTTTTT CAISDREGANEKLFF
TRBJ1-1 TRBV7-2 . . TGTGCCAGCAGCCTGTTACAGGTTCCGAACACTGAAGCTTTCTTT CASSLLQVPNTEAFF
TRBJ2-7 TRBV6-5 . TRBD2 TGTGCCAGCAGCGACGGACTAGCGGGAAGCTACGAGCAGTACTTC CASSDGLAGSYEQYF
TRBJ1-5 TRBV28 once . TGTGCCAGCAGTTTCTTTCTCCAGGTGGGGAGCAGCAATCAGCCCCAGCATTTT CASSFFLQVGSSNQPQHF
TRBJ2-7 TRBV5-4 few . TGTGCCAGCAGCTTGCCTCGTTCCTACGAGCAGTACTTC CASSLPRSYEQYF
TRBJ1-6 TRBV5-1 . . TGCGCCAGCCGTACTTTAAATTCACCCCTCCACTTT CASRTLNSPLHF
TRBJ2-2 TRBV5-1 . TRBD1 TGCGCCAGCAGCTCAAATGGACAGGGTAACACCGGGGAGCTGTTTTTT CASSSNGQGNTGELFF
TRBJ2-1 TRBV3-1/TRBV3-2 . . TGTGCCAGCAGCCAAGATGAGGGAGTTTACAATGAGCAGTTCTTC CASSQDEGVYNEQFF
TRBJ1-4 TRBV30 . TRBD1 TGTGCCTGGCAATCCCGTAGGGGGCCTTCTAATGAAAAACTGTTTTTT CAWQSRRGPSNEKLFF
TRBJ1-1 TRBV18 many TRBD1 TGTGCCAGCTCAATCACAGGGGACACTGAAGCTTTCTTT CASSITGDTEAFF
TRBJ1-5 TRBV30 . . TGTGCCTGGAGTGTACCTGGGACAAGGGCCCTATATAGCAATCAGCCCCAGCATTTT CAWSVPGTRALYSNQPQHF
TRBJ1-2 TRBV12-5 . TRBD1 TGTGCTAGTGGTTCGGGGACAGGGTTAAGTAGCTACACCTTC CASGSGTGLSSYTF
TRBJ2-3 TRBV28 . TRBD2 TGTGCCAGCAGTTTTCAAGCGGGACGGGATACGCAGTATTTT CASSFQAGRDTQYF
TRBJ1-5 TRBV21-1 . . TGTGCCAGCAGTCTGGACACTTATAGCAATCAGCCCCAGCATTTT CASSLDTYSNQPQHF
TRBJ2-7 TRBV3-1/TRBV3-2 few . TGTGCCAGCAGCCTTATCTCCTACGAGCAGTACTTC CASSLISYEQYF
TRBJ1-1 TRBV11-3 . . TGTGCCAGCAGCAAGAGGGAGGGGGCTGAAGCTTTCTTT CASSKREGAEAFF
TRBJ2-5 TRBV7-2 . TRBD2 TGTGCCAGCAGCTTAGCGGCTAGCGGGAGGGGCGAAGAGACCCAGTACTTC CASSLAASGRGEETQYF
TRBJ1-2 TRBV23-1 many . TGCGCCAGCAATGGCGGATCTAACTATGGCTACACCTTC CASNGGSNYGYTF
TRBJ2-7 TRBV19 once TRBD1 TGTGCCAGTAGTCTATGGGACAGGGCGCACGAGCAGTACTTC CASSLWDRAHEQYF
TRBJ1-1 TRBV6-2/TRBV6-3 . . TGTGCCAGCAGTTACCGGGCGGGGGGTAACACTGAAGCTTTCTTT CASSYRAGGNTEAFF
TRBJ2-3 TRBV5-1 . TRBD2 TGCGCCAGCAGCTTGTCTCCTAGCGGGAGCACAGATACGCAGTATTTT CASSLSPSGSTDTQYF
TRBJ2-1 TRBV20-1 . . TGCAGTGCTGGGACAAATGAGCAGTTCTTC CSAGTNEQFF
TRBJ1-1 TRBV27 . TRBD1 TGTGCCAGCAGTTTGGGACAGGGGCGAACTGAAGCTTTCTTT CASSLGQGRTEAFF
TRBJ1-3 TRBV7-8 . . TGTGCCAGCAGCGAAGTGCAGTGGGGGGTCCCTGGAAACACCATATATTTT CASSEVQWGVPGNTIYF
TRBJ1-5 TRBV9 . TRBD1 TGTGCCAGCAGCGCGACAGGGATTGAGCAGCCCCAGCATTTT CASSATGIEQPQHF
TRBJ1-1 TRBV10-3 few . TGTGCCATCAGTGATAGGGAGGCAGCCCACGAAGCTTTCTTT CAISDREAAHEAFF
TRBJ2-7 TRBV7-8 . . TGTGCCAGCAGCGCGGGCCGATGGGAGCAGTACTTC CASSAGRWEQYF
TRBJ1-5 TRBV28 . TRBD1 TGTGCCAGCAATTCGCGACAGGGTGTGGGGCAGCCCCAGCATTTT CASNSRQGVGQPQHF